This T cell receptor (beta chain) came from a study of CXCR3-negative and CXCR3-positive naive CD8 T cells. CD45RO-CCR7+CD27+CD95- expression identified naive CD8+ T cells. TRB cDNA libraries were made by UMI-labeled 5' RACE. TCRdb reanalyzed the 5' RACE reads, giving one entry per CDR3 protein sequence and no DNA. This table holds about 62,000 distinct CDR3 sequences. CDR1 is SQVTM, CDR2 ANQGSEA, per germline. The CDR3 sequence is 13 residues long. Sequencing input: naive CXCR3- CD8+ T cells from blood. As for subset: CD45RO-CCR7+CD27+CD95- naive CD8+ T cells lacking CXCR3 (TNR3-). The chain recombines TRBV29-1 with TRBJ2-1. This receptor was obtained from a human donor in good health. Some clones in this sample may be carry-over from other donors' samples. This CDR3 is CSVVLVSYNEQFF.